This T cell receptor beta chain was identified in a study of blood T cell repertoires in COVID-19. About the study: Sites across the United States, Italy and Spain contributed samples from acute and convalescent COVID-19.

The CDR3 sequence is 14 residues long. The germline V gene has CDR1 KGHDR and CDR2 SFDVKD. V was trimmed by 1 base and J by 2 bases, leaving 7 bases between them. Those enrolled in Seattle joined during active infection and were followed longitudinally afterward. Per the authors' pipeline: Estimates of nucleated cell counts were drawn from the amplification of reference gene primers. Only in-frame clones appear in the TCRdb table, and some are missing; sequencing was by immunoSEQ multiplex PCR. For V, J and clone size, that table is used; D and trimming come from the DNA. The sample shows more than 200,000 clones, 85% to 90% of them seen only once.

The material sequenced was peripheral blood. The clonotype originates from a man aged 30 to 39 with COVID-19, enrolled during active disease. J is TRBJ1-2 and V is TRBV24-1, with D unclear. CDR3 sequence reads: CATSDFTENYGYTF. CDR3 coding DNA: TGTGCCACCAGTGATTTCACAGAGAACTATGGCTACACCTTC.